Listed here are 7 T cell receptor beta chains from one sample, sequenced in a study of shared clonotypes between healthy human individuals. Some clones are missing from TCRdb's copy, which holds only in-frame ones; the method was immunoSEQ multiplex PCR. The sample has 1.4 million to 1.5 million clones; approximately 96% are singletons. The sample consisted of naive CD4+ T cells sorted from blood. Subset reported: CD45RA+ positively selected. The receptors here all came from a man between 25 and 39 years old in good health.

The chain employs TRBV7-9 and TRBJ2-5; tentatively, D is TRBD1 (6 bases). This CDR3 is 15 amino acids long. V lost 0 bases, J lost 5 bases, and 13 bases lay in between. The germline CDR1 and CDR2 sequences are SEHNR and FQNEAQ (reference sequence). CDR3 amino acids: CASSLAGGRWETQYF. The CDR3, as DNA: TGTGCCAGCAGCTTAGCTGGGGGCCGATGGGAGACCCAGTACTTC.

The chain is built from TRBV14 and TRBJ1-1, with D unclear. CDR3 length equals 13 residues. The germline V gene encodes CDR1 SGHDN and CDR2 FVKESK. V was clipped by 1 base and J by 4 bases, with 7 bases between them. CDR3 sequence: CASSQGRGTEAFF. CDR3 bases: TGTGCCAGCAGCCAAGGACGGGGCACTGAAGCTTTCTTT. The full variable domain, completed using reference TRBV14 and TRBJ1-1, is EAGVTQFPSHSVIEKGQTVTLRCDPISGHDNLYWYRRVMGKEIKFLLHFVKESKQDESGMPNNRFLAERTGGTYSTLKVQPAELEDSGVYFCASSQGRGTEAFFGQGTRLTVV.

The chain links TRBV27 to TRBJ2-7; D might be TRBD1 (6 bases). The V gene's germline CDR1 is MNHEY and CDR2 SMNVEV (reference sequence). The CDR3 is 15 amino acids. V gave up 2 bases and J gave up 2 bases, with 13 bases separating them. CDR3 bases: TGTGCCAGCAGTTTAGGACAGACTCTAACCTACGAGCAGTACTTC. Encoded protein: CASSLGQTLTYEQYF.

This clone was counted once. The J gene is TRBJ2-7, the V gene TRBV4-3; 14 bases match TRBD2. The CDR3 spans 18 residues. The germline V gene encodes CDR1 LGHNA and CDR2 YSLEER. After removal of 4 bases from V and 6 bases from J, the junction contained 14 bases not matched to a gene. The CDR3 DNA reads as TGCGCCAGCAGCCCGGAGGGACTAGCGGGAGCTCGGTTTGGCGAGCAGTACTTC. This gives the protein CASSPEGLAGARFGEQYF.

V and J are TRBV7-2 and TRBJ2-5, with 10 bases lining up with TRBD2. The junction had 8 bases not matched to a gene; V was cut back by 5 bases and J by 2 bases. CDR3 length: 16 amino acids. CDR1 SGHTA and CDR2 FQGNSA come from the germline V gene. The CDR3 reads CASSLAVLAGQETQYF. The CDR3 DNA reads TGTGCCAGCAGCCTCGCGGTACTAGCGGGGCAAGAGACCCAGTACTTC.

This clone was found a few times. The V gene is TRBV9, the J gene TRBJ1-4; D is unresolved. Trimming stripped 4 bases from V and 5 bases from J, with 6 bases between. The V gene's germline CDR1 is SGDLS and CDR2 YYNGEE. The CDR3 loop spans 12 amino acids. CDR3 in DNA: TGTGCCAGCAGCCGGATCAATGAAAAACTGTTTTTT. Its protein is CASSRINEKLFF. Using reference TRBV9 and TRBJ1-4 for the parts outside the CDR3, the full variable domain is DSGVTQTPKHLITATGQRVTLRCSPRSGDLSVYWYQQSLDQGLQFLIQYYNGEERAKGNILERFSAQQFPDLHSELNLSSLELGDSALYFCASSRINEKLFFGSGTQLSVL.

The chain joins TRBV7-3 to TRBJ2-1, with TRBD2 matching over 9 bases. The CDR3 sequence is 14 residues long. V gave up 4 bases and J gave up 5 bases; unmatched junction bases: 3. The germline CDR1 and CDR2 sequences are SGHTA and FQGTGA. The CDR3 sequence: CASSSTSGDNEQFF. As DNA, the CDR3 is TGTGCCAGCAGCTCGACTAGCGGAGACAATGAGCAGTTCTTC.